One and the same sample provided the 18 T cell receptor beta chains below, sequenced in a study of CD8 T cells in ankylosing spondylitis (dated by TCRdb to the late 2010s). Libraries came from 5' RACE. The sample was run on an Illumina HiSeq 2500. TCRdb redid the processing of the public reads, applying fastp at Q25 and MiXCR, and retained in-frame beta chains. Every entry covers one CDR3 protein and lists the most common genes and DNA from its rows. The sample data list more than 500,000 distinct CDR3 sequences, and about 5.7% of these were observed just once. The ten largest account for roughly 3.3% of the sample. No antigen has been assigned to these receptors. Here is what the overall study found, with its caveats: Blood from ankylosing spondylitis patients appeared to be characterized by a TCR beta motif made up of seven or eight highly homologous amino acid variants.

Sequencing was carried out using blood, either unsorted or a sorted T cell fraction (not recorded which). The source is a male donor with ankylosing spondylitis.

This clonotype has at least ten counts. This chain uses TRBV12-3 or TRBV12-4 with TRBJ2-2, with a weak D call TRBD1 (7 bases). V was cut by 9 bases and J by 1 base, with 15 bases left in between. The CDR3 covers 15 residues. CDR3 region: CASGGGTENTGELFF. The CDR3 nucleotides are TGTGCCAGTGGGGGCGGGACAGAGAACACCGGGGAGCTGTTTTTT.

The J gene is TRBJ2-1, the V gene TRBV6-5; 10 bases are a match to TRBD1. V was clipped by 2 bases and J by 12 bases; unmatched bases: 10. Germline lookup yields CDR1 MNHEY and CDR2 SVGAGI. CDR3 length: 15 amino acids. The CDR3 protein is CASSYRTGGGGGQFF. CDR3 in DNA: TGTGCCAGCAGTTACAGGACAGGGGGAGGCGGTGGGCAGTTCTTC.

This clonotype was recorded at least ten times. The genes are TRBV5-1 and TRBJ1-4, with D maybe TRBD1 (5 bases). V was clipped by 3 bases and J by 7 bases, with 16 bases between them. CDR1 is SGHRS, CDR2 YFSETQ, per germline. This CDR3 comprises 15 residues. The CDR3 here is CASSSLGTRSEKLFF. The DNA of the CDR3 is TGCGCCAGCAGCTCCTTAGGGACGAGGAGTGAAAAACTGTTTTTT.

This chain uses TRBV7-9 with TRBJ2-2, with D maybe TRBD2 (6 bases). Deletions cut 3 bases from V and 3 bases from J, with 11 bases between. Germline CDR1 is SEHNR and CDR2 is FQNEAQ (reference sequence). The CDR3 totals 15 residues. CDR3 protein: CASSLERVYTGELFF. The CDR3 region has the DNA TGTGCCAGCAGCTTGGAGCGGGTATACACCGGGGAGCTGTTTTTT.

This clonotype occurred a few times. This chain connects TRBV20-1 to TRBJ2-5; 7 nucleotides agree with TRBD1. V lost 0 bases and J lost 3; bases outside the gene matches: 10. Germline-derived CDR1 and CDR2 are DFQATT and SNEGSKA (reference sequence). This CDR3 is built from 16 residues. The CDR3 region has the DNA TGCAGTGCTAGAGACCGGACAGGACCGCTAAAAGAGACCCAGTACTTC. Amino acids: CSARDRTGPLKETQYF.

The chain is built from TRBV9 and TRBJ2-2; 16 bases fit TRBD2. The CDR3 length is 20 residues. The germline gives CDR1 SGDLS, CDR2 YYNGEE. After removal of 5 bases from V and 1 base from J, the junction contained 11 bases not matched to a gene. The DNA for the CDR3 is TGTGCCAGCAGGTTATCGGGCGGGACTAGCGGGAGGGGGAACACCGGGGAGCTGTTTTTT. Encoded protein: CASRLSGGTSGRGNTGELFF.

The table lists this clonotype with many counts. The chain uses TRBV10-2 and TRBJ1-4, with D possibly matching TRBD1 (5 bases). The CDR3 has 16 amino acids. V was clipped by 3 bases and J by 7 bases, with 18 bases between them. Germline assignment: CDR1 WSHSY and CDR2 SAAADI. CDR3 region: CASSDVDTLWSEKLFF. The DNA for the CDR3 is TGCGCCAGCAGTGATGTGGACACTCTTTGGTCTGAAAAACTGTTTTTT.

This clonotype was observed many times. The V gene is TRBV7-2, the J gene TRBJ1-2; no clear D gene. CDR3 length: 12 amino acids. The V gene lost 5 bases and the J gene lost 4 bases, with 8 bases spanning the gap. In germline, CDR1 is SGHTA, CDR2 FQGNSA. CDR3 sequence: CASSQWGYGYTF. In DNA, the CDR3 is TGTGCCAGCAGCCAATGGGGCTATGGCTACACCTTC.

This clonotype was found many times. The V call is TRBV10-3, the J call TRBJ1-2; D is uncertain. The CDR3 sequence is 13 residues long. The V gene's germline CDR1 is ENHRY and CDR2 SYGVKD. Trimming removed 0 bases at V and 7 bases at J, with 9 bases between. This chain's CDR3 is CAISESMDLGYTF. The CDR3 DNA sequence: TGTGCCATCAGTGAGTCGATGGACCTTGGCTACACCTTC.

This clonotype was counted many times. This sequence joins TRBV5-1 and TRBJ1-5; possibly TRBD1 for D (6 bases). V lost 0 bases, J lost 5 bases, and 12 bases lay in between. The germline V gene encodes CDR1 SGHRS and CDR2 YFSETQ. This CDR3 comprises 15 residues. The CDR3 DNA is TGCGCCAGCAGCTTGGAAGGGGACACTTATCAGCCCCAGCATTTT. Translation gives CASSLEGDTYQPQHF.

The sample holds many counts of this clonotype. This rearrangement joins TRBV5-1 to TRBJ1-1; D gene unclear. Per the germline V gene, CDR1 is SGHRS and CDR2 is YFSETQ. CDR3 length: 14 amino acids. V lost 0 bases, J lost 1 base, and 7 bases lay in between. CDR3 loop: CASSLDSWNTEAFF. CDR3 in DNA: TGCGCCAGCAGCTTGGACTCCTGGAACACTGAAGCTTTCTTT.

This clonotype has at least ten counts. The chain joins TRBV10-3 to TRBJ1-2; the match to TRBD1 covers 10 bases. Germline loops: CDR1 ENHRY, CDR2 SYGVKD. V gave up 5 bases and J gave up 4 bases; unmatched junction bases: 13. CDR3 length: 17 residues. The CDR3 bases are TGTGCCATCAGTCACCGGGACAGGGGCTATCTAGGCTATGGCTACACCTTC. Translating it yields CAISHRDRGYLGYGYTF.

This clonotype was seen at least ten times. V is TRBV12-3 or TRBV12-4 and J is TRBJ1-2, with TRBD1 as a possible D gene (6 bases). Trimming shortened V by 3 bases and J by 1 base, and 12 bases separated the two germline ends. CDR3 length equals 15 residues. CDR3 DNA: TGTGCCAGCAGTTTCCCCGCCAGGGGTAACTATGGCTACACCTTC. Translated, it gives CASSFPARGNYGYTF.

This clonotype was picked up many times. The rearrangement links TRBV20-1 to TRBJ2-1, with D tentatively TRBD1 (6 bases). Germline values: CDR1 DFQATT, CDR2 SNEGSKA (reference sequence). The CDR3 length is 14 residues. Deletions cut 0 bases from V and 6 bases from J, with 12 bases between. CDR3 loop: CSARDTSGANEQFF. The CDR3 DNA reads as TGCAGTGCTAGAGATACCTCAGGGGCCAATGAGCAGTTCTTC.

This clonotype has a count of ten or more. The V and J genes are TRBV12-3 or TRBV12-4 and TRBJ2-7, with no clear D. The ends were cut back, 3 bases at V and 5 bases at J, with 11 bases in the middle. This CDR3 spans 13 amino acids. The CDR3 reads CASSLRLENEQYF. For the CDR3, the DNA is TGTGCCAGCAGTTTGCGGCTAGAGAACGAGCAGTACTTC.

This clonotype was detected many times. The chain combines TRBV24-1 with TRBJ2-2, with TRBD1 matching 10 bases. V dropped 5 bases and J dropped 6; count of bases not matched to a gene: 8. The length of the CDR3 is 16 residues. Germline CDR1 and CDR2: KGHDR and SFDVKD. CDR3: CATSGTGTGESGELFF. CDR3 DNA: TGTGCCACCAGTGGGACCGGGACAGGGGAGTCCGGGGAGCTGTTTTTT.

This clonotype was picked up many times. The chain uses TRBV4-2 and TRBJ2-7; D may be TRBD1 or TRBD2 (6 bases each). Trimming took off 5 bases at V and 4 bases at J, with 18 bases between the two ends. The CDR3 totals 15 residues. The germline gives CDR1 LGHNA, CDR2 YNFKEQ. The chain's CDR3 is CASSYAGHEIYEQYF. The CDR3 DNA follows: TGTGCCAGCAGCTACGCGGGACACGAAATATACGAGCAGTACTTC.

This clonotype came up many times. The CDR3 region is CASSLGLAYTGELFF. The CDR3 DNA sequence: TGCGCCAGCAGCCTTGGACTAGCGTACACCGGGGAGCTGTTTTTT. V and J are TRBV5-1 and TRBJ2-2, with TRBD2 identical over 9 bases. V shed 4 bases, J shed 3 bases, and the junction held 4 bases outside the gene matches. CDR3 size: 15 residues. Germline CDR1 is SGHRS and CDR2 is YFSETQ.